The rows below give T cell receptor beta chains drawn from one sample of a study of Graves' ophthalmopathy and Graves' hyperthyroidism. TCRdb independently ran MiXCR on the multiplex PCR reads; one entry per CDR3 protein. The data show approximately 700,000 distinct CDR3 sequences, roughly 41% seen once. The sequencing input was peripheral blood. Receptors originate from an adult man with Graves' ophthalmopathy. Both conserved end residues are part of each CDR3. The D gene is left open where the match is weak. Part of the rows lack a size; the others show once, few, many or a class for expanded clones.

CDR3 DNA | CDR3 protein | CDR3 length | J gene | D gene | V gene | clone size
TGTGCCAGCAGCTTATATATAGCGGGGGGAGGAGAGACCCAGTACTTC | CASSLYIAGGGETQYF | 16 | TRBJ2-5 | TRBD2 | TRBV7-2 | -
TGTGCCAGCAGTGCCGGACAGAACTTC | CASSAGQNF | 9 | TRBJ2-7 | - | TRBV2 | -
TGTGCCAGCAGTTTCCCCCTGGGGGAGCAGTACTTC | CASSFPLGEQYF | 12 | TRBJ2-7 | - | TRBV6-5 | -
TGCGCCAGCAGCACAACAGCGGGAGGGGCCAACGTCCTGACTTTC | CASSTTAGGANVLTF | 15 | TRBJ2-6 | TRBD2 | TRBV5-1 | -
TGTGCCAGCAGCCGAAGGCCGGGCGGGGAGCTGTTTTTT | CASSRRPGGELFF | 13 | TRBJ2-2 | - | TRBV25-1 | few
TGTGCCAGCAGTTCAGCCGCGTCCACCTACGAGCAGTACTTC | CASSSAASTYEQYF | 14 | TRBJ2-7 | - | TRBV2 | -
TGTGCCAGCAGGCCCAGGGGGGATTCACCCCTCCACTTT | CASRPRGDSPLHF | 13 | TRBJ1-6 | TRBD1 | TRBV7-9 | few
TGTGCCAGCAGCGTAGGTGGCGGGGGGATGAAGACCCAGTACTTC | CASSVGGGGMKTQYF | 15 | TRBJ2-5 | TRBD2 | TRBV9 | -
TGTGCCAGCAGCTTAGGAGGGCATCCTGGAAACACCATATATTTT | CASSLGGHPGNTIYF | 15 | TRBJ1-3 | - | TRBV7-9 | many
TGTGCCAGCAGTGAATGGGATTACCCTGAAGCTTTCTTT | CASSEWDYPEAFF | 13 | TRBJ1-1 | - | TRBV2 | -
TGTGCCAGCAGTCGAGGACAGGGTGGCTACACCTTC | CASSRGQGGYTF | 12 | TRBJ1-2 | TRBD1 | TRBV6-5 | many
TGCGCCAGCAGCCAAGAGGGACTAATTAGCACCGGGGAGCTGTTTTTT | CASSQEGLISTGELFF | 16 | TRBJ2-2 | TRBD2 | TRBV7-9 | -
TGTGCCAGCAGCTACCGGGGCGGTAGTGAAGCTTTCTTT | CASSYRGGSEAFF | 13 | TRBJ1-1 | - | TRBV7-9 | -
TGTGCCAGCAGTCCCTCGGTAGTGCAGAGCCCTAACTATGGCTACACCTTC | CASSPSVVQSPNYGYTF | 17 | TRBJ1-2 | - | TRBV7-2 | many
TGTGCCAGTAAAGAAACCGGGACAGGTTCTAATTCACCCCTCCACTTT | CASKETGTGSNSPLHF | 16 | TRBJ1-6 | TRBD1 | TRBV19 | -
TGTGCCAGCAGCTGGGGAGGGGCGCCCCATTACGAGCAGTACTTC | CASSWGGAPHYEQYF | 15 | TRBJ2-7 | TRBD2 | TRBV7-9 | -
TGTGCCAGCAGTTTCGGGACGAAGCCCTTTTTT | CASSFGTKPFF | 11 | TRBJ1-4 | - | TRBV28 | -
TGTGCCAGCAGCTCCATCTCGGGACCGACGGCGGAAAAACTGTTTTTT | CASSSISGPTAEKLFF | 16 | TRBJ1-4 | - | TRBV7-9 | few
TGCAGCGTTGAAGTAGCGGGCCACTCCTACGAGCAGTACTTC | CSVEVAGHSYEQYF | 14 | TRBJ2-7 | TRBD2 | TRBV29-1 | many
TGTGCCAGCAGTCAACCGGGACAGAGCATGATCCAGTACTTC | CASSQPGQSMIQYF | 14 | TRBJ2-5 | TRBD1 | TRBV2 | -
TGTGCCAGCAGTTTAAGGGGACAGGGTGTAACGGGCGAGCAGTACTTC | CASSLRGQGVTGEQYF | 16 | TRBJ2-7 | TRBD1 | TRBV12-3/TRBV12-4 | -
TGCAGTGCTAGAGATTGGAGCGGGGGGACAGGAGAGACCCAGTACTTC | CSARDWSGGTGETQYF | 16 | TRBJ2-5 | - | TRBV20-1 | -